Below, 20 T cell receptor beta chains from the same sample are listed, as sequenced in a study of T cells in Graves' hyperthyroidism and ophthalmopathy. Amplified regions were TCR beta CDR3 sequences from RNA transcripts. The HTBI primer set drove a first-round RT-PCR of the TCR CDR3. TCRdb re-analysed the multiplex PCR reads in MiXCR, keeping a single row per CDR3 protein. The repertoire holds roughly 520,000 distinct CDR3 sequences, with around 22% as singletons. Sequencing input: blood. The receptor source for this set is a woman under 40 with Graves' ophthalmopathy.

This clonotype was seen a few times. The genes are TRBV14 and TRBJ2-2, with a weak D call TRBD2 (5 bases). V was shortened by 3 bases and J by 1 base, with 12 bases between the two germline ends. This CDR3 contains 16 residues. Per the germline V gene, CDR1 is SGHDN and CDR2 is FVKESK. Written as DNA, the CDR3 is TGTGCCAGCAGCCATCTTCCGGGAAAGAACACCGGGGAGCTGTTTTTT. Amino acids: CASSHLPGKNTGELFF.

This chain links TRBV11-2 with TRBJ1-6; the D is unclear. The CDR3 covers 16 residues. Deletions cut 5 bases from V and 5 bases from J, with 16 bases between. Germline V gene lookup returns CDR1 SGHAT and CDR2 FQNNGV. The CDR3 spells CASSPHLGSNNSPLHF. The CDR3 region has the DNA TGTGCCAGCAGCCCCCATCTGGGCAGCAATAATTCACCCCTCCACTTT.

This clonotype was picked up a small number of times. The chain employs TRBV28 and TRBJ2-2, with a possible D match to TRBD2 (5 bases). Germline V CDR1 and CDR2: MDHEN, SYDVKM. This CDR3 is built from 15 residues. V was trimmed by 5 bases and J by 2 bases, leaving 12 bases between them. The CDR3 here is CASSRVRTNTGELFF. CDR3 in DNA: TGTGCCAGCAGTCGCGTCAGGACTAACACCGGGGAGCTGTTTTTT.

This clonotype occurred a few times. The chain employs TRBV29-1 and TRBJ2-7; TRBD2 is a possible D gene (6 bases). The CDR3 sequence is 15 residues long. Germline values: CDR1 SQVTM, CDR2 ANQGSEA. V was cut by 7 bases and J by 4 bases, with 23 bases left in between. CDR3 sequence: CSATGPGLGRYEQYF. The CDR3, as DNA: TGCAGCGCAACAGGTCCGGGACTGGGGCGGTACGAGCAGTACTTC.

In its sample, this clonotype was seen many times. The chain links TRBV7-3 to TRBJ1-2, with D unclear. Germline CDR1 and CDR2: SGHTA and FQGTGA. The V and J ends lost 4 bases and 4 bases respectively, with 13 bases between them. This CDR3 contains 14 residues. The CDR3 coding sequence is TGTGCCAGCAGCTACACGAATGGGCTCTATGGCTACACCTTC. It translates to CASSYTNGLYGYTF. Full variable domain (outside the CDR3, taken from reference TRBV7-3 and TRBJ1-2): GAGVSQTPSNKVTEKGKYVELRCDPISGHTALYWYRQSLGQGPEFLIYFQGTGAADDSGLPNDRFFAVRPEGSVSTLKIQRTERGDSAVYLCASSYTNGLYGYTFGSGTRLTVV.

This clonotype was observed at least ten times. CDR3 in amino acids: CAWSRGQGLSDEQYF. CDR3 DNA sequence: TGTGCCTGGAGTCGAGGACAGGGGCTGAGCGACGAGCAGTACTTC. This rearrangement joins TRBV30 to TRBJ2-7, with 9 bases aligning to TRBD1. V dropped 2 bases and J dropped 5; count of bases not matched to a gene: 10. CDR3 size: 15 residues. Germline V CDR1 and CDR2: GTSNPN, SVGIG (reference sequence).

This clonotype occurred many times. V is TRBV14 and J is TRBJ1-2; maybe TRBD1 (6 bases). Trimming took 1 base from V and 8 from J, leaving 11 bases between them. There are 13 residues in the CDR3. Per the germline V gene, CDR1 is SGHDN and CDR2 is FVKESK. CDR3 residues: CASSQVRTGGYTF. DNA for the CDR3: TGTGCCAGCAGCCAAGTCCGAACAGGGGGCTACACCTTC.

The genes are TRBV12-3 or TRBV12-4 and TRBJ1-1; 7 nucleotides align to TRBD1. This CDR3 comprises 14 residues. Losses at the gene ends were 7 bases for V and 2 bases for J; bases not matched to a gene: 7. CDR3 nucleotide sequence: TGTGCCAGCACCCCGACAGGGAGAAACACTGAAGCTTTCTTT. It translates to CASTPTGRNTEAFF.

This clonotype was seen ten or more times. V gene TRBV5-1 combines with J gene TRBJ1-2; D ambiguous. The CDR3 has 15 amino acids. In germline, CDR1 is SGHRS, CDR2 YFSETQ. Trimming cost V 3 bases and J 4 bases, with 16 bases left between them. This chain's CDR3 is CASSSQTPSSYGYTF. CDR3 nucleotide sequence: TGCGCCAGCAGCTCACAGACTCCTTCGTCCTATGGCTACACCTTC.

J is TRBJ1-1 and V is TRBV7-6, with TRBD1 identical over 9 bases. V shed 1 base, J shed 0 bases, and the junction held 18 bases outside the gene matches. The CDR3 spans 21 residues. CDR1 is SGHVS, CDR2 FNYEAQ, per germline. The CDR3 region is CASSLGPRTGDTLRMNTEAFF. CDR3 nucleotide sequence: TGTGCCAGCAGCTTAGGTCCTAGGACAGGGGACACCCTTAGGATGAACACTGAAGCTTTCTTT.

Many counts were recorded for this clonotype. This may come from a read error, since a much larger clone is one base off. This likely comes from a read error, as the CDR3 has no conserved phenylalanine or tryptophan at its end. This CDR3 reads CASRRDTNYEQYL. CDR3 bases: TGTGCCAGCAGGCGGGACACAAACTACGAGCAGTACCTC. The chain is built from TRBV12-3 or TRBV12-4 and TRBJ2-7; D is possibly TRBD1 or TRBD2 (6 bases each). Trimming took off 6 bases at V and 3 bases at J, with 12 bases between the two ends. CDR3 length: 13 residues.

The rearrangement uses TRBV15 and TRBJ1-1; TRBD1 might be the D (5 bases). Germline V gene sequence: CDR1 LNHNV, CDR2 YYDKDF (reference sequence). V lost 3 bases and J lost 12, with 26 bases in between. The CDR3 consists of 16 residues. This chain's CDR3 is CATSRAQGRTSRGSFF. DNA for the CDR3: TGTGCCACCAGCAGGGCTCAGGGTAGGACCTCCCGGGGATCTTTCTTT.

J is TRBJ2-2 and V is TRBV3-1; tentatively, D is TRBD2 (6 bases). Germline CDR1 reads LGHDT; CDR2 reads YNNKEL (reference sequence). V lost 1 base to trimming and J lost 13 bases, with 13 bases between them. This CDR3 comprises 13 residues. DNA of the CDR3: TGTGCCAGCAGCCAAGGTATGGAGGGTAGGCTGTTTTTT. This translates into CASSQGMEGRLFF. Combining the CDR3 with reference TRBV3-1 and TRBJ2-2 gives the whole variable domain DTAVSQTPKYLVTQMGNDKSIKCEQNLGHDTMYWYKQDSKKFLKIMFSYNNKELIINETVPNRFSPKSPDKAHLNLHINSLELGDSAVYFCASSQGMEGRLFFGEGSRLTVL.

This clonotype was seen many times. The gene calls are TRBV12-3 or TRBV12-4 and TRBJ1-2, with D hard to call. The CDR3 is 11 residues long. V lost 6 bases, J lost 2 bases, and 4 bases lay in between. CDR3 nucleotide sequence: TGTGCCAGCAGACGGAACTATGGCTACACCTTC. This sequence encodes CASRRNYGYTF.

This clonotype appeared many times. A junction end diverges from the germline sequence, so it may reflect a read error. CDR3 in DNA: TGTGCCAGCAGCTCGGGACAGTTGAACACTGAAGCTTTCTTT. Amino acid sequence: CASSSGQLNTEAFF. This chain joins TRBV5-1 and TRBJ1-1; 7 bases are shared with TRBD1. Per germline, CDR1 SGHRS and CDR2 YFSETQ. The CDR3 extends over 14 amino acids.

This clonotype was recorded a few times. This chain links TRBV20-1 with TRBJ1-1; unclear D gene. This CDR3 region has 13 residues. Germline lookup yields CDR1 DFQATT and CDR2 SNEGSKA (reference sequence). V was pared by 6 bases and J by 1 base, with 12 bases between. The CDR3: CSANGVGNTEAFF. The CDR3, as DNA: TGCAGTGCGAACGGGGTTGGGAACACTGAAGCTTTCTTT.

This chain connects TRBV2 to TRBJ1-1; D might be TRBD1 (5 bases). The CDR3 consists of 15 residues. Per the germline V gene, CDR1 is SNHLY and CDR2 is FYNNEI. V lost 4 bases, J lost 4 bases, and 16 bases lay in between. The CDR3 region is CASSGPGTGGTEAFF. CDR3 coding DNA: TGTGCCAGCAGTGGCCCTGGGACTGGGGGCACTGAAGCTTTCTTT.

This clonotype was seen many times. The J gene is TRBJ1-5, the V gene TRBV20-1, with D unclear. The CDR3 loop spans 15 amino acids. Per the germline V gene, CDR1 is DFQATT and CDR2 is SNEGSKA (reference sequence). V was clipped by 0 bases and J by 3 bases, with 12 bases between them. The CDR3 here is CSARDGGQPNQPQHF. CDR3 in DNA: TGCAGTGCTAGAGATGGCGGGCAGCCCAATCAGCCCCAGCATTTT.

This clonotype was seen ten or more times. The V call is TRBV20-1, the J call TRBJ2-2, with D perhaps TRBD1 (6 bases). Trimming stripped 5 bases from V and 1 base from J, with 14 bases between. The CDR3 runs to 15 residues. Looked up from germline, CDR1 is DFQATT and CDR2 is SNEGSKA (reference sequence). The CDR3 sequence: CSAPSDRLNTGELFF. CDR3 sequence (DNA): TGCAGTGCTCCGTCCGACAGGCTGAACACCGGGGAGCTGTTTTTT.

This clonotype was detected many times. This chain links TRBV20-1 with TRBJ1-1; TRBD1 might be the D (5 bases). V dropped 5 bases and J dropped 4 bases, with 14 bases sitting between them. This CDR3 contains 13 residues. Germline CDR1 and CDR2: DFQATT and SNEGSKA (reference sequence). CDR3 sequence (DNA): TGCAGTGCTTCGCGACCGGGGCGCACTGAAGCTTTCTTT. Amino acid sequence: CSASRPGRTEAFF.